The clone carrying this T cell receptor beta chain was found a few times. MiXCR was run by TCRdb on the reads, yielding one entry per CDR3 protein. The sample has about 530,000 distinct CDR3 sequences; about 30% are singletons. The source of the sample is a study of T cell repertoires in cytomegalovirus infection. V was trimmed by 1 base and J by 5 bases, leaving 9 bases between them. This CDR3 is 14 amino acids long. CDR1 is LNHDA, CDR2 SQIVND, per germline (reference sequence). The sequence was collected from a human donor in good health (CMV status not recorded). Some clones in this sample may be carry-over from other donors' samples. V gene TRBV19 combines with J gene TRBJ1-5; D not certain. Input material: PBMCs. The CDR3 sequence: CASSIVGIDQPQHF. The CDR3 DNA reads as TGTGCCAGTAGTATAGTAGGGATAGATCAGCCCCAGCATTTT. Full variable domain (outside the CDR3, taken from reference TRBV19 and TRBJ1-5): DGGITQSPKYLFRKEGQNVTLSCEQNLNHDAMYWYRQDPGQGLRLIYYSQIVNDFQKGDIAEGYSVSREKKESFPLTVTSAQKNPTAFYLCASSIVGIDQPQHFGDGTRLSIL.